The 5 T cell receptor beta chains below come from one sample, sequenced in a study of blood T cell repertoires in COVID-19. The repertoire was sequenced with immunoSEQ multiplex PCR; TCRdb's copy has only in-frame clones and lacks some. The sample records roughly 67,000 clones, 85% to 90% being singletons. The sequenced sample consisted of peripheral blood. The receptors were gathered from a man aged 45 to 65 with acute or convalescent COVID-19.

The rearrangement joins TRBV27 to TRBJ1-2, with unresolved D. The CDR3 is 16 residues long. Germline V gene sequence: CDR1 MNHEY, CDR2 SMNVEV (reference sequence). V was cut by 5 bases and J by 7 bases, with 23 bases left in between. As DNA, the CDR3 is TGTGCCAGCAGTCCCCGGGAGCCGCAGGAGAACGGTGGCTACACCTTC. The encoded protein is CASSPREPQENGGYTF.

The V and J genes are TRBV5-1 and TRBJ1-3; 10 nucleotides agree with TRBD1. This CDR3 comprises 15 residues. Germline assignment: CDR1 SGHRS and CDR2 YFSETQ. The trim removed 4 bases at V and 0 bases at J, leaving 1 base unmatched. The CDR3 sequence is CASSRTGGSGNTIYF. The CDR3 DNA follows: TGCGCCAGCAGCCGGACAGGGGGCTCTGGAAACACCATATATTTT.

This clone counts as large. The chain joins TRBV9 to TRBJ1-2; D is perhaps TRBD1 (5 bases). CDR3 length equals 16 residues. CDR1 and CDR2 from the germline V gene are SGDLS and YYNGEE. Trimming removed 4 bases at V and 0 bases at J, with 16 bases between. CDR3 loop: CASSPGKGPPNYGYTF. For the CDR3, the DNA is TGTGCCAGCAGCCCAGGGAAGGGCCCCCCTAACTATGGCTACACCTTC.

The chain combines TRBV6-1 with TRBJ1-2; no clear D gene. V was shortened by 1 base and J by 5 bases, with 11 bases between the two germline ends. This CDR3 is 14 amino acids long. CDR1 and CDR2 from the germline V gene are MNHNS and SASEGT. Written as DNA, the CDR3 is TGTGCCAGCAGTGAAGGTGGCAGTAAGTATGGCTACACCTTC. Protein: CASSEGGSKYGYTF.

The chain couples TRBV12-3 or TRBV12-4 to TRBJ2-5; the D gene is possibly TRBD1 (6 bases). CDR3 length: 13 residues. V was shortened by 7 bases and J by 0 bases, with 9 bases between the two germline ends. The CDR3 here is CASNDRNQETQYF. DNA for the CDR3: TGTGCCAGCAATGACAGGAACCAAGAGACCCAGTACTTC.